Listed below are T cell receptor beta chains from one sample, sequenced in a study of T cells after yellow fever vaccination. One entry per CDR3 protein results from TCRdb running MiXCR on the 5' RACE reads. This sample carries some 250,000 distinct CDR3 sequences, approximately 3.6% of them seen once, and the ten largest clones take under 20%. Here the sequenced sample was PBMCs, taken 15 days after the yellow fever booster vaccination. The source is a man younger than 35 who received the YFV17D yellow fever vaccine. Each CDR3 is given with its conserved first and last residue. Fields, in order: clone size, J gene, D gene, V gene, CDR3 protein, CDR3 DNA. The D gene is left open where the match is weak. Expanded clones are given a class, and other clones once, few, many or no size at all.

many,TRBJ2-3,TRBD2,TRBV18,CASSPGTSGGALTSHTDTQYF,TGTGCCAGCTCACCCGGGACGAGCGGGGGCGCACTCACCTCTCACACAGATACGCAGTATTTT
many,TRBJ2-3,TRBD2,TRBV4-3,CASSRLAGGGTDTQYF,TGCGCCAGCAGCCGCCTAGCGGGGGGGGGGACAGATACGCAGTATTTT
.,TRBJ2-7,.,TRBV11-2,CASSSWVSYEQYF,TGTGCCAGCAGCTCCTGGGTCTCCTACGAGCAGTACTTC
.,TRBJ2-1,.,TRBV7-2,CASSLASGNNEQFF,TGTGCCAGCAGCTTAGCCTCCGGGAACAATGAGCAGTTCTTC
many,TRBJ2-1,.,TRBV25-1,CASSDWTVAYNEQFF,TGTGCCAGCAGTGACTGGACAGTTGCCTACAATGAGCAGTTCTTC
many,TRBJ2-5,.,TRBV7-9,CASSLGEGREQETQYF,TGTGCCAGCAGCTTAGGAGAGGGCCGTGAGCAAGAGACCCAGTACTTC
.,TRBJ1-1,.,TRBV5-4,CASSLANRFGEAFF,TGTGCCAGCAGCTTGGCTAACAGGTTCGGTGAAGCTTTCTTT
many,TRBJ2-3,TRBD2,TRBV25-1,CASRQSGTGTDTQYF,TGTGCCAGCAGGCAAAGCGGGACCGGCACAGATACGCAGTATTTT
many,TRBJ1-2,.,TRBV7-2,CASSLVSGAYYGYTF,TGTGCCAGCAGCTTAGTGAGCGGGGCGTACTATGGCTACACCTTC
many,TRBJ1-1,TRBD1,TRBV7-8,CASSRGQLTEAFF,TGTGCCAGCAGCCGGGGACAGCTCACTGAAGCTTTCTTT
many,TRBJ1-5,.,TRBV20-1,CSAISALVGPQHF,TGCAGTGCTATATCCGCTTTGGTGGGGCCCCAGCATTTT
many,TRBJ2-7,.,TRBV12-3/TRBV12-4,CASSWSGERSEQYF,TGTGCCAGCAGTTGGTCCGGGGAGCGTTCCGAGCAGTACTTC
many,TRBJ1-5,.,TRBV5-6,CASSLRQGSNQPQHF,TGTGCCAGCAGCTTGAGGCAGGGAAGCAATCAGCCCCAGCATTTT
many,TRBJ2-1,.,TRBV5-1,CASSFSGDPLYNEQFF,TGCGCCAGCAGCTTCTCGGGGGATCCCCTATACAATGAGCAGTTCTTC
many,TRBJ1-3,.,TRBV20-1,CSSRGENTIYF,TGCAGTTCGAGAGGGGAAAACACCATATATTTT
few,TRBJ1-2,.,TRBV7-2,CASSFRGPNYGYTF,TGTGCCAGCAGCTTCAGGGGTCCTAACTATGGCTACACCTTC
few,TRBJ2-3,.,TRBV7-6,CASSLAPGLLTDTQYF,TGTGCCAGCAGCTTAGCCCCCGGACTTCTCACAGATACGCAGTATTTT
many,TRBJ1-5,TRBD1,TRBV19,CASRFKGASNQPQHF,TGTGCCAGTAGATTCAAGGGGGCGAGCAATCAGCCCCAGCATTTT
many,TRBJ1-6,.,TRBV7-3,CASSPSGDSPLHF,TGTGCCAGCAGCCCATCGGGGGATTCACCCCTCCACTTT
many,TRBJ1-1,.,TRBV5-6,CASYLGPHTEAFF,TGTGCCAGCTACCTAGGGCCTCACACTGAAGCTTTCTTT
many,TRBJ2-5,.,TRBV19,CASSIAAGSQETQYF,TGTGCCAGTAGTATTGCGGCAGGGTCCCAAGAGACCCAGTACTTC
many,TRBJ2-1,.,TRBV14,CASSQVYVGEQFF,TGTGCCAGCAGCCAAGTCTACGTGGGTGAGCAGTTCTTC
.,TRBJ1-3,.,TRBV11-2,CASSSIRGLGNTIYF,TGTGCCAGCAGCTCGATTCGGGGACTAGGAAACACCATATATTTT
many,TRBJ1-4,TRBD1,TRBV20-1,CSALGQGGEKLFF,TGCAGTGCTCTCGGACAGGGGGGGGAAAAACTGTTTTTT
many,TRBJ2-1,.,TRBV5-4,CASSLDYNEQFF,TGTGCCAGCAGCTTAGACTACAATGAGCAGTTCTTC
many,TRBJ1-4,TRBD1,TRBV5-4,CASSRQGAAEKLFF,TGTGCCAGCAGCCGACAGGGAGCGGCTGAAAAACTGTTTTTT
many,TRBJ1-2,.,TRBV18,CASSRSSNYGYTF,TGTGCCAGCTCACGTAGTTCTAACTATGGCTACACCTTC
many,TRBJ1-1,.,TRBV20-1,CRAITGGSTEAFF,TGCAGGGCAATCACTGGGGGTTCCACTGAAGCTTTCTTT
many,TRBJ1-6,.,TRBV7-8,CASSPQRSPLHF,TGTGCCAGCAGCCCACAGAGGTCACCCCTCCACTTT
many,TRBJ1-5,.,TRBV6-2/TRBV6-3,CASSYSDQPQHF,TGTGCCAGCAGTTACTCGGATCAGCCCCAGCATTTT
many,TRBJ1-1,.,TRBV10-3,CAISGSRKVRNTEAFF,TGTGCCATCAGTGGGTCGCGAAAAGTGAGGAACACTGAAGCTTTCTTT